This TCR beta chain was recorded in a study of shared clonotypes between healthy human individuals. Germline V gene data show CDR1 as LNHDA and CDR2 as SQIVND (reference sequence). Trimming removed 7 bases from V and 0 bases from J, with 10 bases in between. The CDR3 runs 14 residues. Profiled with immunoSEQ multiplex PCR; TCRdb holds only in-frame clones, not every one. The sample shows around 1.4 million clones, 98% to 99% of them seen only once. This sequence was found in a man younger than 40 in good health. The rearrangement uses TRBV19 and TRBJ2-1; D ambiguous. The sequencing sample was made of naive CD4+ T cells sorted from blood. As for subset: CD45RA+ positively selected. The CDR3 coding sequence is TGTGCCAGTAAGATCTATATCTCCTACAATGAGCAGTTCTTC. As protein: CASKIYISYNEQFF.